Sequencing of this T cell receptor beta chain was carried out in a study of response to subunit inactivated influenza vaccine. Study-level findings and limits: The authors put forward the suggestion that each seasonal influenza vaccination may bring in only a limited number of new T cells.

Trimming shortened V by 3 bases and J by 5 bases, and 14 bases separated the two germline ends. The CDR3 runs to 14 residues. Notes on this clonotype: What it binds is unknown.

TCRdb called the RT-PCR reads again in MiXCR, with one record for every CDR3 protein. The sample lists about 650,000 distinct CDR3 sequences; 12% to 15% were seen once. Sequenced here: PBMCs from blood, sampled less than 15 days before vaccination. The V gene is TRBV12-3 or TRBV12-4, the J gene TRBJ2-7; D gene unclear. The receptor was derived from a man between 50 and 59 years old who received an inactivated influenza vaccine. CDR3 in DNA: TGTGCCAGCAGTTTGAGCACGTCGACCCACGAGCAGTACTTC. Protein: CASSLSTSTHEQYF.